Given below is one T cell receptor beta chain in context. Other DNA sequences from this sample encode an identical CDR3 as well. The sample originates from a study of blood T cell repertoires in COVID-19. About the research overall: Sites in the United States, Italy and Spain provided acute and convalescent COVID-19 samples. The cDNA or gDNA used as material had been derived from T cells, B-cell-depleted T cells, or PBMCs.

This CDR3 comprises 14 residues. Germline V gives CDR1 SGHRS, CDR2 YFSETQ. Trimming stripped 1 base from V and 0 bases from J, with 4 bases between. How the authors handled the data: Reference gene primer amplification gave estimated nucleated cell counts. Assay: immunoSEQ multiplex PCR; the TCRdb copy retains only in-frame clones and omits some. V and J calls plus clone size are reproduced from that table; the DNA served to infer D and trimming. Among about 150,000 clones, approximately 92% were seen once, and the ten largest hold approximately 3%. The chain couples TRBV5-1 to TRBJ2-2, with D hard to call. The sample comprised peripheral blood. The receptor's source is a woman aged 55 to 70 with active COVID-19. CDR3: CASSLTANTGELFF. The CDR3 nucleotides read TGCGCCAGCAGCTTGACAGCGAACACCGGGGAGCTGTTTTTT.